A selection of T cell receptor beta chains follows, all from one sample in a study of persistence of HIV-infected CD4 T cells. For these receptors, no antigen is known. Sequenced by immunoSEQ multiplex PCR; TCRdb stores in-frame clones only, minus some. Of tens of thousands of clones listed, approximately 74% were seen once; the top ten hold approximately 1.8%. The specimen was CD4+ T cells sorted from PBMCs after roughly 17-hour stimulation, collected from a patient who received antiretroviral therapy. These receptors were collected from an adult man with HIV who was CMV-seropositive. CDR3s include the opening cysteine and the closing phenylalanine or tryptophan. Fields, in order: V gene, J gene, clone size, CDR3 length, D gene, CDR3 protein, CDR3 DNA. A D gene is named only where the DNA matches it firmly. The size entry is marked missing in some rows and otherwise reads once, few, many or a size class.

v_gene: TRBV29-1
j_gene: TRBJ1-1
abundance: -
len: 17
d_gene: -
CDR3aa: CSLGGPGTRALNTEAFF
CDR3nt: TGCAGCTTGGGCGGTCCCGGGACAAGAGCCCTGAACACTGAAGCTTTCTTT

v_gene: TRBV10-1
j_gene: TRBJ2-3
abundance: once
len: 12
d_gene: -
CDR3aa: CASGHRTDTQYF
CDR3nt: TGCGCCAGCGGACACCGCACAGATACGCAGTATTTT

v_gene: TRBV6-1
j_gene: TRBJ2-5
abundance: few
len: 15
d_gene: -
CDR3aa: CASSETGAPQETQYF
CDR3nt: TGTGCCAGCAGTGAGACGGGAGCCCCCCAAGAGACCCAGTACTTC

v_gene: TRBV9
j_gene: TRBJ1-5
abundance: -
len: 14
d_gene: -
CDR3aa: CASSVGNRNQPQHF
CDR3nt: TGTGCCAGCAGCGTAGGGAACAGAAATCAGCCCCAGCATTTT

v_gene: TRBV14
j_gene: TRBJ2-2
abundance: -
len: 14
d_gene: -
CDR3aa: CASSHRLNTGELFF
CDR3nt: TGTGCCAGCAGCCACCGACTGAACACCGGGGAGCTGTTTTTT

v_gene: TRBV9
j_gene: TRBJ1-5
abundance: -
len: 13
d_gene: -
CDR3aa: CASSVGDNQPQHF
CDR3nt: TGTGCCAGCAGCGTAGGGGACAATCAGCCCCAGCATTTT

v_gene: TRBV2
j_gene: TRBJ1-1
abundance: -
len: 14
d_gene: -
CDR3aa: CASSPQGKGTEAFF
CDR3nt: TGTGCCAGCAGCCCACAGGGTAAGGGGACTGAAGCTTTCTTT

v_gene: TRBV6-5
j_gene: TRBJ1-5
abundance: once
len: 15
d_gene: TRBD1
CDR3aa: CASRTDRATNQPQHF
CDR3nt: TGTGCCAGCAGAACCGACAGGGCCACCAATCAGCCCCAGCATTTT

v_gene: TRBV3-1/TRBV3-2
j_gene: TRBJ2-1
abundance: -
len: 17
d_gene: -
CDR3aa: CASSQGTGRSSYNEQFF
CDR3nt: TGTGCCAGCAGCCAAGGTACCGGGCGGAGCTCCTACAATGAGCAGTTCTTC

v_gene: TRBV9
j_gene: TRBJ2-2
abundance: once
len: 15
d_gene: -
CDR3aa: CASNPVGSGTGELFF
CDR3nt: TGTGCCAGCAACCCCGTCGGTTCGGGCACCGGGGAGCTGTTTTTT

v_gene: TRBV18
j_gene: TRBJ2-3
abundance: -
len: 15
d_gene: -
CDR3aa: CASSPPLGDTDTQYF
CDR3nt: TGTGCCAGCTCACCACCCTTGGGAGACACAGATACGCAGTATTTT

v_gene: TRBV9
j_gene: TRBJ2-3
abundance: -
len: 16
d_gene: TRBD2
CDR3aa: CASSVTSGGAIDTQYF
CDR3nt: TGTGCCAGCAGCGTCACTAGCGGGGGGGCTATAGATACGCAGTATTTT

v_gene: TRBV6-5
j_gene: TRBJ1-6
abundance: -
len: 15
d_gene: -
CDR3aa: CASSRSGTLNSPLHF
CDR3nt: TGTGCCAGCAGTAGGTCTGGGACGCTGAATTCACCCCTCCACTTT

v_gene: TRBV28
j_gene: TRBJ2-7
abundance: -
len: 13
d_gene: -
CDR3aa: CASSLTSSYEQYF
CDR3nt: TGTGCCAGCAGCCTGACAAGTTCCTACGAGCAGTACTTC

v_gene: TRBV7-9
j_gene: TRBJ1-4
abundance: -
len: 14
d_gene: -
CDR3aa: CASSTMSGEEKLFF
CDR3nt: TGTGCCAGCAGCACCATGAGTGGAGAAGAAAAACTGTTTTTT

v_gene: TRBV6-5
j_gene: TRBJ2-7
abundance: -
len: 13
d_gene: -
CDR3aa: CASSYSKGYEQYF
CDR3nt: TGTGCCAGCAGTTACTCGAAGGGGTACGAGCAGTACTTC

v_gene: TRBV28
j_gene: TRBJ1-6
abundance: few
len: 17
d_gene: TRBD1
CDR3aa: CASSSIWGQVLNSPLHF
CDR3nt: TGTGCCAGCAGTTCGATTTGGGGACAGGTTCTTAATTCACCCCTCCACTTT

v_gene: TRBV6-5
j_gene: TRBJ2-2
abundance: -
len: 15
d_gene: -
CDR3aa: CASRYGQRNTGELFF
CDR3nt: TGTGCCAGCAGATACGGACAGAGGAACACCGGGGAGCTGTTTTTT

v_gene: TRBV13
j_gene: TRBJ1-1
abundance: -
len: 14
d_gene: -
CDR3aa: CASRLIGGDTEAFF
CDR3nt: TGTGCCAGCCGTCTAATAGGCGGAGACACTGAAGCTTTCTTT

v_gene: TRBV5-1
j_gene: TRBJ2-7
abundance: once
len: 13
d_gene: TRBD1
CDR3aa: CASSPTGGYEQYF
CDR3nt: TGCGCCAGCAGTCCGACAGGGGGCTACGAGCAGTACTTC

v_gene: TRBV6-5
j_gene: TRBJ1-2
abundance: -
len: 12
d_gene: TRBD1
CDR3aa: CASSSTGDGYTF
CDR3nt: TGTGCCAGCAGTTCTACAGGGGATGGCTACACCTTC

v_gene: TRBV21-1
j_gene: TRBJ2-4
abundance: -
len: 17
d_gene: -
CDR3aa: CASSKVSGGLQDNIQYF
CDR3nt: TGTGCCAGCAGCAAAGTTTCCGGAGGTCTTCAAGACAACATTCAGTACTTC

v_gene: TRBV7-2
j_gene: TRBJ1-5
abundance: -
len: 14
d_gene: -
CDR3aa: CASSQGRAGQPQHF
CDR3nt: TGTGCCAGCAGCCAGGGACGGGCCGGTCAGCCCCAGCATTTT

v_gene: TRBV6-2/TRBV6-3
j_gene: TRBJ1-6
abundance: -
len: 11
d_gene: -
CDR3aa: CASSYPSPLHF
CDR3nt: TGTGCCAGCAGTTATCCTTCACCCCTCCACTTT

v_gene: TRBV9
j_gene: TRBJ2-3
abundance: -
len: 14
d_gene: -
CDR3aa: CASSVAGVTDTQYF
CDR3nt: TGTGCCAGCAGCGTAGCCGGGGTCACAGATACGCAGTATTTT

v_gene: TRBV6-5
j_gene: TRBJ2-5
abundance: -
len: 15
d_gene: TRBD2
CDR3aa: CASSYGRGGQETQYF
CDR3nt: TGTGCCAGCAGTTACGGCCGGGGGGGTCAAGAGACCCAGTACTTC

v_gene: TRBV19
j_gene: TRBJ1-5
abundance: -
len: 16
d_gene: -
CDR3aa: CASSPLSRDSNQPQHF
CDR3nt: TGTGCCAGTAGTCCTCTTAGCAGGGATAGCAATCAGCCCCAGCATTTT

v_gene: TRBV6-5
j_gene: TRBJ2-1
abundance: few
len: 15
d_gene: TRBD1
CDR3aa: CASTRGTGGINEQFF
CDR3nt: TGTGCCAGCACCCGGGGGACAGGGGGTATCAATGAGCAGTTCTTC

v_gene: TRBV7-3
j_gene: TRBJ2-7
abundance: few
len: 13
d_gene: TRBD1
CDR3aa: CASSFNRGHEQYF
CDR3nt: TGTGCCAGCAGCTTTAACAGGGGGCACGAGCAGTACTTC

v_gene: TRBV5-1
j_gene: TRBJ2-7
abundance: -
len: 15
d_gene: TRBD1
CDR3aa: CASSYSGTGTYEQYF
CDR3nt: TGCGCCAGCAGCTACTCCGGGACAGGGACCTACGAGCAGTACTTC

v_gene: TRBV18
j_gene: TRBJ1-1
abundance: few
len: 14
d_gene: -
CDR3aa: CASSPQTGYTEAFF
CDR3nt: TGTGCCAGCTCACCCCAGACCGGATACACTGAAGCTTTCTTT

v_gene: TRBV6-5
j_gene: TRBJ2-1
abundance: once
len: 14
d_gene: TRBD2
CDR3aa: CASSYVRGGNEQFF
CDR3nt: TGTGCCAGCAGTTACGTGCGGGGGGGCAATGAGCAGTTCTTC

v_gene: TRBV7-8
j_gene: TRBJ1-5
abundance: -
len: 15
d_gene: -
CDR3aa: CASTPQGRGNQPQHF
CDR3nt: TGTGCCAGCACCCCCCAGGGCCGAGGCAATCAGCCCCAGCATTTT

v_gene: TRBV5-4
j_gene: TRBJ2-7
abundance: -
len: 15
d_gene: -
CDR3aa: CASSLGRGDSHEQYF
CDR3nt: TGTGCCAGCAGCTTGGGGAGGGGGGATTCTCACGAGCAGTACTTC

v_gene: TRBV12-3/TRBV12-4
j_gene: TRBJ2-5
abundance: -
len: 13
d_gene: -
CDR3aa: CASSFRVQETQYF
CDR3nt: TGTGCCAGCAGTTTCCGGGTCCAAGAGACCCAGTACTTC

v_gene: TRBV7-9
j_gene: TRBJ2-3
abundance: -
len: 14
d_gene: TRBD2
CDR3aa: CASSLGIAGVTQYF
CDR3nt: TGTGCCAGCAGCTTAGGAATAGCGGGGGTGACGCAGTATTTT

v_gene: TRBV6-2/TRBV6-3
j_gene: TRBJ2-3
abundance: -
len: 18
d_gene: TRBD1
CDR3aa: CASSYGPPGQGSGDTQYF
CDR3nt: TGTGCCAGCAGTTACGGCCCTCCGGGACAGGGGTCGGGAGATACGCAGTATTTT

v_gene: TRBV9
j_gene: TRBJ2-3
abundance: -
len: 14
d_gene: -
CDR3aa: CASSPRPFTDTQYF
CDR3nt: TGTGCCAGCAGCCCTAGACCGTTCACAGATACGCAGTATTTT

v_gene: TRBV5-4
j_gene: TRBJ1-6
abundance: -
len: 14
d_gene: -
CDR3aa: CASSDQGYNSPLHF
CDR3nt: TGTGCCAGCAGCGATCAGGGGTATAACTCACCCCTCCACTTT

v_gene: TRBV6-7
j_gene: TRBJ2-7
abundance: -
len: 15
d_gene: TRBD2
CDR3aa: CATPRGGRDGREQYF
CDR3nt: TGTGCCACTCCGCGGGGGGGGCGCGATGGGAGGGAGCAGTACTTC

v_gene: TRBV7-2
j_gene: TRBJ1-2
abundance: -
len: 19
d_gene: TRBD1
CDR3aa: CASSLRNRFRQGADYGYTF
CDR3nt: TGTGCCAGCAGCTTACGAAACCGCTTTCGACAGGGGGCGGACTATGGCTACACCTTC

v_gene: TRBV15
j_gene: TRBJ2-7
abundance: -
len: 11
d_gene: -
CDR3aa: CATSREEVRHF
CDR3nt: TGTGCCACCAGCAGAGAGGAAGTCAGGCACTTC

v_gene: TRBV2
j_gene: TRBJ2-7
abundance: few
len: 13
d_gene: -
CDR3aa: CASSADVGQTKYF
CDR3nt: TGTGCCAGCAGTGCCGACGTCGGGCAGACCAAGTACTTC

v_gene: TRBV27
j_gene: TRBJ1-1
abundance: -
len: 14
d_gene: -
CDR3aa: CASSFKQTNTEAFF
CDR3nt: TGTGCCAGCAGTTTTAAACAGACAAACACTGAAGCTTTCTTT

v_gene: TRBV29-1
j_gene: TRBJ2-1
abundance: -
len: 11
d_gene: -
CDR3aa: CSVETGSRQFF
CDR3nt: TGCAGCGTTGAAACAGGGAGCAGGCAGTTCTTC

v_gene: TRBV5-1
j_gene: TRBJ1-6
abundance: -
len: 14
d_gene: TRBD1
CDR3aa: CASSLAGRGSPLHF
CDR3nt: TGCGCCAGCAGCTTGGCCGGCAGGGGGTCACCCCTCCACTTT

v_gene: TRBV15
j_gene: TRBJ1-6
abundance: -
len: 14
d_gene: TRBD1
CDR3aa: CATSRDRDNSPLHF
CDR3nt: TGTGCCACCAGCAGGGACAGGGATAATTCACCCCTCCACTTT

v_gene: TRBV7-9
j_gene: TRBJ1-2
abundance: -
len: 14
d_gene: TRBD1
CDR3aa: CASSLGQGSYGYTF
CDR3nt: TGTGCCAGCAGCCTTGGACAGGGATCCTATGGCTACACCTTC

v_gene: TRBV21-1
j_gene: TRBJ1-4
abundance: once
len: 16
d_gene: -
CDR3aa: CASKVGGGVGEEKLFF
CDR3nt: TGTGCCAGCAAAGTCGGAGGTGGGGTAGGGGAAGAAAAACTGTTTTTT

v_gene: TRBV10-3
j_gene: TRBJ2-7
abundance: -
len: 14
d_gene: TRBD1
CDR3aa: CAISDRDSPYEQYF
CDR3nt: TGTGCCATCAGTGACCGGGACAGCCCCTACGAGCAGTACTTC

v_gene: TRBV6-5
j_gene: TRBJ1-1
abundance: -
len: 15
d_gene: -
CDR3aa: CASSYSRQGAREAFF
CDR3nt: TGTGCCAGCAGTTACTCTCGGCAGGGTGCCCGAGAAGCTTTCTTT

v_gene: TRBV18
j_gene: TRBJ1-2
abundance: -
len: 16
d_gene: TRBD1
CDR3aa: CASSPEGQGVVRGYTF
CDR3nt: TGTGCCAGCTCACCAGAGGGACAGGGAGTAGTACGTGGCTACACCTTC

v_gene: TRBV29-1
j_gene: TRBJ2-2
abundance: -
len: 15
d_gene: -
CDR3aa: CSARQGHMNTGELFF
CDR3nt: TGCAGCGCCCGTCAAGGCCACATGAACACCGGGGAGCTGTTTTTT

v_gene: TRBV28
j_gene: TRBJ2-3
abundance: -
len: 12
d_gene: -
CDR3aa: CASSPNIDTQYF
CDR3nt: TGTGCCAGCAGTCCAAACATAGATACGCAGTATTTT

v_gene: TRBV19
j_gene: TRBJ1-2
abundance: few
len: 16
d_gene: TRBD1
CDR3aa: CASSRRQGNEGYGYTF
CDR3nt: TGTGCCAGTAGTAGAAGACAGGGGAATGAGGGCTATGGCTACACCTTC